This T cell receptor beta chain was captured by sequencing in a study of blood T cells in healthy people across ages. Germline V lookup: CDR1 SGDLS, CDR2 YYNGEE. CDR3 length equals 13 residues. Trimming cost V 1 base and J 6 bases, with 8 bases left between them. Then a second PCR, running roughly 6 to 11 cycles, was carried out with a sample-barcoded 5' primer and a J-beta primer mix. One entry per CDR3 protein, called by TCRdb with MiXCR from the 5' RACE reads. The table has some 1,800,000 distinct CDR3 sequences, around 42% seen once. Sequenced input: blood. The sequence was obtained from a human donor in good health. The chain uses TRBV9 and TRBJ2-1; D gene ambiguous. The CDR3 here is CASSVSGSNEQFF. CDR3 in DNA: TGTGCCAGCAGCGTATCAGGTAGCAATGAGCAGTTCTTC. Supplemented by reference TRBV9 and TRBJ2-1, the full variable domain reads DSGVTQTPKHLITATGQRVTLRCSPRSGDLSVYWYQQSLDQGLQFLIQYYNGEERAKGNILERFSAQQFPDLHSELNLSSLELGDSALYFCASSVSGSNEQFFGPGTRLTVL.